These 2 T cell receptor beta chains came from one sample sequenced in a study of blood T cells in healthy people across ages. Primers used in a second PCR of roughly 6 to 11 cycles were a sample-barcoded 5' primer and a J-beta primer mix. TCRdb passed the 5' RACE reads through MiXCR, listing each CDR3 protein once. The profile covers 650,000 to 700,000 distinct CDR3 sequences, with 40% to 65% appearing a single time and approximately 13% taken by the ten largest. The sequencing sample was made of blood. These receptors came from a woman aged 80 or over in good health.

The V gene is TRBV20-1, the J gene TRBJ2-1, with 11 bases lining up with TRBD1. Looked up from germline, CDR1 is DFQATT and CDR2 is SNEGSKA (reference sequence). The CDR3 sequence is 15 residues long. With V trimmed by 0 bases and J by 6 bases, 4 bases remained unmatched. The CDR3 DNA is TGCAGTGCTAGAGACACCGGGACAGGGGGCAATGAGCAGTTCTTC. Its translation is CSARDTGTGGNEQFF.

This clonotype was counted a few times. The chain is built from TRBV3-1 and TRBJ2-3; possible D gene TRBD1, 5 bases. The length of the CDR3 is 14 residues. CDR1 is LGHDT and CDR2 is YNNKEL in the germline V gene (reference sequence). The V end lost 1 base, the J end lost 2 bases, and 7 bases lay between the germline ends. CDR3 in DNA: TGTGCCAGCAGCCAAGCGGACACCACAGATACGCAGTATTTT. The encoded protein is CASSQADTTDTQYF.